What follows is one T cell receptor beta chain and its context. The data were taken from a study of chemoradiotherapy in HPV16-positive cancers. Study summary: Candidate HPV-specific T-cell clones and common TCR motifs came from functional assays in a couple of HPV16-positive patients.

Produced via immunoSEQ multiplex PCR; TCRdb's table is partial and in-frame only. The sample consists of about 67,000 clones, about nine tenths of them appearing once. This CDR3 is 14 amino acids long. Per germline, CDR1 MDHEN and CDR2 SYDVKM. Deletions cut 6 bases from V and 1 base from J, with 12 bases between. Over chemoradiotherapy, repertoires were sampled more than once. The sequence was obtained from a human donor with HPV-associated anogenital cancer. The chain carries TRBV28 and TRBJ2-5; the D is unclear. The sample here was blood, taken from a patient who underwent chemoradiotherapy. CDR3 residues: CASSPTAIQETQYF. CDR3 bases: TGTGCCAGCAGCCCAACAGCAATCCAAGAGACCCAGTACTTC.